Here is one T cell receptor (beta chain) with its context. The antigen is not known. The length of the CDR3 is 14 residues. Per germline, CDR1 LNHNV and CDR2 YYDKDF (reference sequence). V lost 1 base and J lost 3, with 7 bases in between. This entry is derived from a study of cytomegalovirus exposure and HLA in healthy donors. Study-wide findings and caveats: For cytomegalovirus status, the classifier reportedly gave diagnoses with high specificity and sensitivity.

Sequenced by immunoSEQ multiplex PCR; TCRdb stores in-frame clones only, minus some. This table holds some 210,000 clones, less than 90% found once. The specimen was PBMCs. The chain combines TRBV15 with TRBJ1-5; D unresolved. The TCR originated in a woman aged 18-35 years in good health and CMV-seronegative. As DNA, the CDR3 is TGTGCCACCAGCAGAGGCGGGCCCAATCAGCCCCAGCATTTT. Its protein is CATSRGGPNQPQHF. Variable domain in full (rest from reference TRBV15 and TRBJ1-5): DAMVIQNPRYQVTQFGKPVTLSCSQTLNHNVMYWYQQKSSQAPKLLFHYYDKDFNNEADTPDNFQSRRPNTSFCFLDIRSPGLGDTAMYLCATSRGGPNQPQHFGDGTRLSIL.